This T cell receptor beta chain was recorded in a study of beta chain features in type 1 diabetes. Study conclusions and caveats: Type 1 diabetes patients had fewer VDJ junction insertions and more deletions. The influence of HLA type on TCRB rearrangement stayed undetermined. TCRB CDR3s were moderately but significantly shorter in Type 1 diabetes patients in all four CD4+ subsets.

CD4+ naive, central memory, regulatory and stem cell-like memory subsets were isolated by sorting on CD45RO/CCR7/CD25/CD127/CD95/CD27. The sequenced template was cDNA made from the entire isolated RNA. Using immunoSEQ multiplex PCR, the repertoire was profiled, and TCRdb retains in-frame clones only, with some absent. Of approximately 330,000 clones in the sample, approximately 11% were seen once. Worth noting for this clone: Its specificity is not known.

This CDR3 is built from 16 residues. The germline V gene has CDR1 SGHNT and CDR2 YYREEE (reference sequence). V lost 2 bases, J lost 0 bases, and 5 bases stayed unmatched. This clonotype was sampled from a woman between 25 and 40 years old in good health. The sample taken for sequencing was naive CD4+ T cells from blood. This chain connects TRBV5-4 to TRBJ2-1, with 7 positions matching TRBD2. The CDR3 reads CASSFKAGNSYNEQFF. The DNA for the CDR3 is TGTGCCAGCAGCTTTAAAGCGGGAAACTCCTACAATGAGCAGTTCTTC.